The 27 T cell receptor beta chains below were found in one sample sequenced in a study of siplizumab effects on memory and regulatory T cells. The method was immunoSEQ multiplex PCR; TCRdb's version includes in-frame clones alone and lacks a portion of them. Among about 56,000 clones, about 98% were seen once, and the ten largest hold approximately 0.99%. Material for sequencing was naive CD8+ T cells sorted from blood. These receptors all come from a human donor in good health.

J is TRBJ2-1 and V is TRBV7-2; possibly TRBD2 for D (5 bases). Germline assignment: CDR1 SGHTA and CDR2 FQGNSA. This CDR3 comprises 14 residues. V was clipped by 2 bases and J by 8 bases, with 13 bases between them. The CDR3 spells CASSLIGPGDEQFF. CDR3 bases: TGTGCCAGCAGCTTAATCGGGCCCGGGGATGAGCAGTTCTTC. Filled out from reference TRBV7-2 and TRBJ2-1, the complete variable domain reads GAGVSQSPSNKVTEKGKDVELRCDPISGHTALYWYRQSLGQGLEFLIYFQGNSAPDKSGLPSDRFSAERTGGSVSTLTIQRTQQEDSAVYLCASSLIGPGDEQFFGPGTRLTVL.

V and J are TRBV2 and TRBJ1-6; no clear D gene. Trimming took off 9 bases at V and 9 bases at J, with 3 bases between the two ends. Germline assignment: CDR1 SNHLY and CDR2 FYNNEI. The CDR3 length is 9 residues. CDR3 region: CASSSPLHF. CDR3 nucleotides: TGTGCCAGTAGTTCACCCCTCCACTTT.

The V and J genes are TRBV30 and TRBJ1-1; possibly TRBD1 for D (5 bases). V dropped 4 bases and J dropped 4 bases, with 19 bases sitting between them. Germline-derived CDR1 and CDR2 are GTSNPN and SVGIG (reference sequence). The length of the CDR3 is 15 residues. For the CDR3, the DNA is TGTGCCTGGATGGGTTTTCAGGGTACGGGCACTGAAGCTTTCTTT. This encodes CAWMGFQGTGTEAFF.

The gene calls are TRBV29-1 and TRBJ1-2, with D perhaps TRBD1 (5 bases). V gave up 0 bases and J gave up 4 bases, with 9 bases separating them. The CDR3 spans 13 residues. Germline-derived CDR1 and CDR2 are SQVTM and ANQGSEA. The CDR3 here is CSVEDGGGYGYTF. The CDR3 nucleotides read TGCAGCGTTGAAGATGGGGGTGGCTATGGCTACACCTTC. The entire variable domain, with the rest obtained from reference TRBV29-1 and TRBJ1-2, is as follows: SAVISQKPSRDICQRGTSLTIQCQVDSQVTMMFWYRQQPGQSLTLIATANQGSEATYESGFVIDKFPISRPNLTFSTLTVSNMSPEDSSIYLCSVEDGGGYGYTFGSGTRLTVV.

CDR3 in DNA: TGTGCCAGCAGCGTAGAGACTAGGGTAGAAGAGACCCAGTACTTC. Translation: CASSVETRVEETQYF. The chain recombines TRBV9 with TRBJ2-5; possible D gene TRBD2, 6 bases. V was cut by 0 bases and J by 3 bases, with 12 bases left in between. The CDR3 is 15 amino acids. Germline CDR1 is SGDLS and CDR2 is YYNGEE.

This sequence joins TRBV7-9 and TRBJ2-1; D might be TRBD1 (6 bases). The CDR3 sequence is 15 residues long. Germline assignment: CDR1 SEHNR and CDR2 FQNEAQ (reference sequence). Trimming took 1 base from V and 8 from J, leaving 15 bases between them. The CDR3 loop reads CASSLVGGSHDEQFF. DNA of the CDR3: TGTGCCAGCAGCTTAGTAGGGGGATCGCACGATGAGCAGTTCTTC.

This clone was recorded once. This chain links TRBV7-3 with TRBJ1-1; D not resolved. The V and J ends lost 7 bases and 1 base respectively, with 13 bases between them. Germline assignment: CDR1 SGHTA and CDR2 FQGTGA. The CDR3 is made up of 14 amino acids. The CDR3 sequence: CASTLEGSNTEAFF. The DNA for the CDR3 is TGTGCCAGCACTTTAGAAGGGTCGAACACTGAAGCTTTCTTT.

The chain links TRBV28 to TRBJ2-7; 9 bases match TRBD2. Germline CDR1 and CDR2: MDHEN and SYDVKM. The V and J ends lost 8 bases and 2 bases, in that order; junction bases with no gene match: 4. The CDR3 has 13 residues. The chain's CDR3 is CASEASGTYEQYF. Here the CDR3 DNA reads TGTGCCAGCGAGGCTAGCGGGACCTACGAGCAGTACTTC.

The genes are TRBV7-2 and TRBJ2-5; the D call may be TRBD1 or TRBD2 (5 bases each). Trimming removed 2 bases at V and 2 bases at J, with 12 bases between. This CDR3 region has 15 residues. CDR1 is SGHTA and CDR2 is FQGNSA in the germline V gene. CDR3 coding DNA: TGTGCCAGCAGCTTATATTGGGGGTCACAAGAGACCCAGTACTTC. Translating gives CASSLYWGSQETQYF.

The V call is TRBV29-1, the J call TRBJ2-7; D ambiguous. Deletions cut 7 bases from V and 3 bases from J, with 16 bases between. The CDR3 sequence is 13 residues long. Germline CDR1 SQVTM, CDR2 ANQGSEA. The CDR3, as DNA: TGCAGCGCAGTCTCCCTGAAGAACTACGAGCAGTACTTC. The encoded protein is CSAVSLKNYEQYF.

The CDR3 DNA is TGTGCCAGCATCCCGGGTGGAACCTACACTGAAGCTTTCTTT. It is translated as CASIPGGTYTEAFF. The chain couples TRBV7-9 to TRBJ1-1; D gene uncertain. Deletions cut 7 bases from V and 3 bases from J, with 15 bases between. The CDR3 totals 14 residues. The germline gives CDR1 SEHNR, CDR2 FQNEAQ (reference sequence).

The chain joins TRBV6-5 to TRBJ1-5; a weak D match, TRBD1 (6 bases). Per the germline V gene, CDR1 is MNHEY and CDR2 is SVGAGI. Trimming removed 8 bases at V and 7 bases at J, with 15 bases between. The CDR3 runs to 13 residues. The CDR3 nucleotides read TGTGCCAGCGCTCAGGGGCTGGACCAGCCCCAGCATTTT. Amino acid sequence: CASAQGLDQPQHF.

In this sample, this clone turned up a few times. The chain carries TRBV6-1 and TRBJ1-5; D perhaps matches TRBD1 (5 bases). Trimming shortened V by 7 bases and J by 3 bases, and 16 bases separated the two germline ends. CDR1 is MNHNS, CDR2 SASEGT, per germline. This CDR3 region has 15 residues. The CDR3 protein is CASKNLGTNNQPQHF. For the CDR3, the DNA is TGTGCCAGCAAAAACCTGGGGACGAACAATCAGCCCCAGCATTTT.

V is TRBV7-9 and J is TRBJ2-1; D not resolved. V was clipped by 0 bases and J by 2 bases, with 17 bases between them. This CDR3 has 18 amino acids. Germline V gene data show CDR1 as SEHNR and CDR2 as FQNEAQ (reference sequence). CDR3: CASSLAGNSPVPYNEQFF. DNA of the CDR3: TGTGCCAGCAGCTTAGCCGGCAACTCACCAGTTCCCTACAATGAGCAGTTCTTC.

The chain links TRBV12-5 to TRBJ2-1, with D uncertain. CDR1 LGHNT and CDR2 FRNRAP come from the germline V gene. Deletions cut 5 bases from V and 6 bases from J, with 5 bases between. This CDR3 has 11 residues. This CDR3 is CASGPSNEQFF. The DNA for the CDR3 is TGTGCTAGTGGTCCAAGCAATGAGCAGTTCTTC.

This rearrangement joins TRBV6-6 to TRBJ2-7, with D possibly matching TRBD1 (5 bases). CDR3 size: 14 residues. From germline, CDR1 is MNHNY and CDR2 SVGAGI (reference sequence). Trimming left V 2 bases short and J 0 bases short, with 8 bases between. The CDR3 region is CASSYDDSSYEQYF. CDR3 DNA: TGTGCCAGCAGTTACGATGACAGCTCCTACGAGCAGTACTTC.

J is TRBJ2-1 and V is TRBV28; 7 nucleotides match TRBD1. The V gene's germline CDR1 is MDHEN and CDR2 SYDVKM. V gave up 5 bases and J gave up 8 bases; unmatched junction bases: 9. The CDR3 totals 14 residues. This CDR3 reads CASSPPGTVDEQFF. Here the CDR3 DNA reads TGTGCCAGCAGTCCCCCCGGGACAGTCGATGAGCAGTTCTTC.

The chain joins TRBV9 to TRBJ1-4, with TRBD1 as a possible D gene (5 bases). V dropped 3 bases and J dropped 5 bases, with 11 bases sitting between them. The CDR3 runs 14 residues. The germline gives CDR1 SGDLS, CDR2 YYNGEE. The CDR3 loop reads CASSDGTLNEKLFF. CDR3 sequence (DNA): TGTGCCAGCAGCGACGGGACGCTCAATGAAAAACTGTTTTTT.

This clone came up once. The V and J genes are TRBV7-3 and TRBJ2-3, with a tentative D call TRBD2 (6 bases). The CDR3 runs to 15 residues. The germline CDR1 and CDR2 sequences are SGHTA and FQGTGA. V lost 3 bases and J lost 0, with 10 bases in between. The DNA for the CDR3 is TGTGCCAGCAGCTTTGGCCTAGCGAGCACAGATACGCAGTATTTT. This gives the protein CASSFGLASTDTQYF.

The rearrangement links TRBV7-2 to TRBJ1-5; possible D gene TRBD1, 6 bases. Deletions cut 5 bases from V and 4 bases from J, with 15 bases between. There are 15 residues in the CDR3. Germline V gene data show CDR1 as SGHTA and CDR2 as FQGNSA. The CDR3 sequence: CASSTSGDLNQPQHF. The CDR3 DNA reads TGTGCCAGCAGCACTTCAGGGGACTTAAATCAGCCCCAGCATTTT.

The chain joins TRBV30 to TRBJ1-1, with a weak D call TRBD1 (6 bases). Germline assignment: CDR1 GTSNPN and CDR2 SVGIG (reference sequence). The CDR3 sequence is 11 residues long. V was trimmed by 0 bases and J by 11 bases, leaving 10 bases between them. CDR3 sequence: CAWSVRGWAFF. The CDR3 DNA follows: TGTGCCTGGAGTGTAAGGGGGTGGGCTTTCTTT.

The rearrangement uses TRBV29-1 and TRBJ1-1, with TRBD1 identical over 8 bases. The germline V gene encodes CDR1 SQVTM and CDR2 ANQGSEA. Germline trimming cut 5 bases from V and 4 bases from J; bases unmatched to any gene: 3. The CDR3 has 12 amino acids. CDR3 region: CSVTTGGTEAFF. The CDR3 nucleotides read TGCAGCGTTACTACAGGGGGCACTGAAGCTTTCTTT.

The chain carries TRBV9 and TRBJ2-3; 8 nucleotides line up with TRBD2. Germline V CDR1 and CDR2: SGDLS, YYNGEE. The CDR3 length is 15 residues. The V gene end was trimmed by 7 bases and the J gene end by 2 bases; junction bases not matched to a gene: 9. DNA for the CDR3: TGTGCCAGCGGGAGCGGGAGTTCAGTCACAGATACGCAGTATTTT. This translates into CASGSGSSVTDTQYF. Using reference TRBV9 and TRBJ2-3 for the parts outside the CDR3, the full variable domain is DSGVTQTPKHLITATGQRVTLRCSPRSGDLSVYWYQQSLDQGLQFLIQYYNGEERAKGNILERFSAQQFPDLHSELNLSSLELGDSALYFCASGSGSSVTDTQYFGPGTRLTVL.

The chain joins TRBV4-1 to TRBJ2-7, with 7 bases lining up with TRBD1. The junction had 12 bases not matched to a gene; V was cut back by 2 bases and J by 2 bases. CDR3 size: 17 residues. Germline V gene lookup returns CDR1 MGHRA and CDR2 YSYEKL. CDR3 DNA sequence: TGCGCCAGCAGCCAAAGACCAACAGGGGAAACCCCCTACGAGCAGTACTTC. Residues: CASSQRPTGETPYEQYF.

This clone came up once. The CDR3 region is CASSYKGGSSYEQYF. CDR3 bases: TGTGCCAGCAGCTATAAGGGGGGGAGCTCCTACGAGCAGTACTTC. The J gene is TRBJ2-7, the V gene TRBV16; a weak D match, TRBD2 (7 bases). Germline CDR1 and CDR2: KGHSY and FQNENV. V was shortened by 5 bases and J by 0 bases, with 14 bases between the two germline ends. This CDR3 has 15 residues.

The chain is built from TRBV29-1 and TRBJ2-7; D is perhaps TRBD1 (6 bases). Deletions cut 4 bases from V and 4 bases from J, with 17 bases between. Germline V CDR1 and CDR2: SQVTM, ANQGSEA. The CDR3 totals 14 residues. For the CDR3, the DNA is TGCAGCGTTGGTCGGGACACCAGGAAATACGAGCAGTACTTC. Protein: CSVGRDTRKYEQYF.

V gene TRBV28 combines with J gene TRBJ1-2; D is undetermined. This CDR3 contains 14 residues. V was clipped by 3 bases and J by 2 bases, with 10 bases between them. The germline gives CDR1 MDHEN, CDR2 SYDVKM. The CDR3 coding sequence is TGTGCCAGCAGTTTGCGCACAGACAACTATGGCTACACCTTC. It codes for CASSLRTDNYGYTF.